The 22 T cell receptor beta chains given below trace back to one sample, sequenced in a study of OX40 agonist ivuxolimab in advanced cancers. Sequenced by immunoSEQ multiplex PCR; TCRdb stores in-frame clones only, minus some. The sample shows about 120,000 clones, roughly 93% of them seen only once. The sequencing used CD4+ or CD8+ T cells sorted from blood, collected in a trial of the OX40 agonist ivuxolimab. The source of these receptors is an adult with an advanced solid tumor such as melanoma, head and neck, liver or kidney cancer.

The rearrangement links TRBV28 to TRBJ2-7, with D possibly being TRBD1 (6 bases). Trimming took off 4 bases at V and 1 base at J, with 14 bases between the two ends. The germline CDR1 and CDR2 sequences are MDHEN and SYDVKM. There are 15 residues in the CDR3. Here the CDR3 DNA reads TGTGCCAGCAGTTCAGTAGGGGACATTTCCTACGAGCAGTACTTC. Translating it yields CASSSVGDISYEQYF.

The chain couples TRBV27 to TRBJ2-7; D may be TRBD1 or TRBD2 (5 bases each). The CDR3 is 10 residues long. Trimming took 11 bases from V and 2 from J, leaving 7 bases between them. Germline V gene sequence: CDR1 MNHEY, CDR2 SMNVEV (reference sequence). CDR3 residues: CAGGPYEQYF. The DNA for the CDR3 is TGTGCCGGGGGACCCTACGAGCAGTACTTC.

This clone was picked up one time. The chain has TRBV11-2 and TRBJ2-2; D possibly corresponds to TRBD1 (5 bases). This CDR3 region has 17 residues. With 1 base removed from V and 6 bases from J, the gap between germline ends came to 18 bases. Per the germline V gene, CDR1 is SGHAT and CDR2 is FQNNGV. This CDR3 is CASSLVMGLVRPGELFF. In DNA form, the CDR3 reads TGTGCCAGCAGCTTAGTGATGGGGCTCGTCCGGCCCGGGGAGCTGTTTTTT.

V usage is TRBV20-1 and J usage is TRBJ1-2; no reliable D call. CDR3 size: 11 residues. Germline-derived CDR1 and CDR2 are DFQATT and SNEGSKA (reference sequence). Deletions cut 2 bases from V and 6 bases from J, with 7 bases between. The CDR3 spells CSARFINGYTF. CDR3 DNA: TGCAGTGCTAGATTCATAAATGGCTACACCTTC.

V gene TRBV9 combines with J gene TRBJ1-4; D is unresolved. CDR3 length: 15 residues. The V end lost 0 bases, the J end lost 1 base, and 7 bases lay between the germline ends. Germline CDR1 and CDR2: SGDLS and YYNGEE. This chain's CDR3 is CASSVGIGTNEKLFF. CDR3 in DNA: TGTGCCAGCAGCGTAGGGATCGGAACTAATGAAAAACTGTTTTTT.

The rearrangement links TRBV5-8 to TRBJ1-1; unclear D gene. This CDR3 contains 9 residues. Deletions cut 7 bases from V and 11 bases from J, with 9 bases between. Germline CDR1 and CDR2: SGHTS and YDEGEE. In DNA form, the CDR3 reads TGTGCCAGCCTCCCCGGGGCTTTCTTT. It translates to CASLPGAFF.

The V gene is TRBV6-5, the J gene TRBJ1-3, with D possibly TRBD1 on 5 matching bases. CDR1 is MNHEY and CDR2 is SVGAGI in the germline V gene. With 2 bases removed from V and 1 base from J, the gap between germline ends came to 12 bases. The CDR3 sequence is 16 residues long. CDR3 bases: TGTGCCAGCAGTTACCGGGGCCTCCGTTCTGGAAACACCATATATTTT. Its protein product is CASSYRGLRSGNTIYF.

The chain combines TRBV7-2 with TRBJ1-5; no firm D call. Trimming pared 3 bases from V and 7 bases from J, leaving 10 bases between. This CDR3 spans 13 amino acids. CDR1 is SGHTA and CDR2 is FQGNSA in the germline V gene. Here the CDR3 reads CASSFGPGQPQHF. The DNA of the CDR3 is TGTGCCAGCAGCTTCGGCCCGGGGCAGCCCCAGCATTTT.

The V and J genes are TRBV10-3 and TRBJ2-3; 9 bases are shared with TRBD2. From germline, CDR1 is ENHRY and CDR2 SYGVKD. The J segment lost 4 bases and the V segment lost 2 bases, leaving 4 bases of the junction unmatched. This CDR3 is 15 amino acids long. CDR3 DNA: TGTGCCATCAGTGAGGCGGGAGGGCCGGCAGATACGCAGTATTTT. It translates to CAISEAGGPADTQYF.

The genes are TRBV7-9 and TRBJ2-7; D gene ambiguous. V was trimmed by 4 bases and J by 6 bases, leaving 19 bases between them. Germline V gene data show CDR1 as SEHNR and CDR2 as FQNEAQ (reference sequence). The CDR3 is made up of 15 amino acids. CDR3 in DNA: TGTGCCAGCAGCTACCCCTCGACGGAAACCGGCGAGCAGTACTTC. This translates into CASSYPSTETGEQYF.

V is TRBV6-6 and J is TRBJ1-2; D gene unclear. There are 15 residues in the CDR3. Germline V gene data show CDR1 as MNHNY and CDR2 as SVGAGI (reference sequence). The V gene lost 2 bases and the J gene lost 0 bases, with 10 bases spanning the gap. This CDR3 reads CASSYQRQANYGYTF. The CDR3 DNA sequence: TGTGCCAGCAGTTACCAGCGGCAGGCTAACTATGGCTACACCTTC.

The chain has TRBV7-9 and TRBJ1-1; TRBD1 aligns across 7 bases. Looked up from germline, CDR1 is SEHNR and CDR2 is FQNEAQ (reference sequence). Trimming at V came to 0 bases and at J to 4 bases, leaving 2 bases not matched to a gene. This CDR3 contains 14 residues. The CDR3 sequence: CASSLAGGVTEAFF. CDR3 sequence (DNA): TGTGCCAGCAGCTTAGCAGGGGGCGTCACTGAAGCTTTCTTT. Full variable domain (remainder filled in from reference TRBV7-9 and TRBJ1-1): DTGVSQNPRHKITKRGQNVTFRCDPISEHNRLYWYRQTLGQGPEFLTYFQNEAQLEKSRLLSDRFSAERPKGSFSTLEIQRTEQGDSAMYLCASSLAGGVTEAFFGQGTRLTVV.

This clone was seen once. V gene TRBV5-1 combines with J gene TRBJ2-1; no definite D call. Trimming removed 1 base from V and 7 bases from J, with 6 bases in between. Germline V gene sequence: CDR1 SGHRS, CDR2 YFSETQ. The CDR3 loop spans 12 amino acids. In nucleotides, the CDR3 is TGCGCCAGCAGCTTGCGAATAAATGAGCAGTTCTTC. This translates into CASSLRINEQFF.

CDR3 nucleotide sequence: TGTGCCAGCAGCCCCGGGGGGTTTAGCACAGATACGCAGTATTTT. Residues: CASSPGGFSTDTQYF. The gene calls are TRBV2 and TRBJ2-3; the match to TRBD2 covers 7 bases. The CDR3 is 15 amino acids. Trimming cost V 6 bases and J 0 bases; bases outside gene matches: 6. Germline V gives CDR1 SNHLY, CDR2 FYNNEI.

This CDR3 reads CSARWGQSNEQFF. DNA of the CDR3: TGCAGCGCCCGATGGGGACAGTCGAATGAGCAGTTCTTC. The chain employs TRBV29-1 and TRBJ2-1; 7 bases are a match to TRBD1. V lost 7 bases to trimming and J lost 7 bases; unmatched junction nucleotides: 10. The CDR3 length is 13 residues. Per germline, CDR1 SQVTM and CDR2 ANQGSEA.

The chain joins TRBV7-2 to TRBJ2-3; the D is unclear. The ends were cut back, 7 bases at V and 1 base at J, with 12 bases in the middle. Germline CDR1 and CDR2: SGHTA and FQGNSA. The CDR3 is made up of 14 amino acids. CDR3 in amino acids: CASTLALRTDTQYF. CDR3 nucleotide sequence: TGTGCCAGCACCTTGGCTCTCCGCACAGATACGCAGTATTTT.

The chain links TRBV27 to TRBJ1-1; TRBD1 matches at 9 bases. CDR1 is MNHEY and CDR2 is SMNVEV in the germline V gene (reference sequence). The CDR3 covers 17 residues. V was clipped by 8 bases and J by 0 bases; unmatched bases: 13. Here the CDR3 DNA reads TGTGCCAGCTCGAGGACAGGGGCGATTCCCATGAACACTGAAGCTTTCTTT. It encodes CASSRTGAIPMNTEAFF.

This clone was found once. The CDR3 DNA is TGTGCCAGCAGTGAGCAGGGGTTTTTTAACGAGCAGTACTTC. Translating gives CASSEQGFFNEQYF. This rearrangement joins TRBV2 to TRBJ2-7, with a possible D match to TRBD1 (6 bases). V was clipped by 3 bases and J by 5 bases, with 14 bases between them. The CDR3 is 14 residues long. Germline CDR1 is SNHLY and CDR2 is FYNNEI.

The genes are TRBV30 and TRBJ1-2, with D tentatively TRBD1 (6 bases). Germline CDR1 is GTSNPN and CDR2 is SVGIG (reference sequence). The germline V and J ends were trimmed by 2 bases and 4 bases, with 11 bases remaining between them. The CDR3 loop spans 13 amino acids. The CDR3 region is CAWSKGDGYGYTF. Written as DNA, the CDR3 is TGTGCCTGGAGTAAGGGGGACGGCTATGGCTACACCTTC.

CDR3 coding DNA: TGTGCCAGCAGTGACAGGGCCTTGAACACTGAAGCTTTCTTT. Its translation is CASSDRALNTEAFF. The chain recombines TRBV6-5 with TRBJ1-1, with 7 nucleotides matching TRBD1. Losses at the gene ends were 5 bases for V and 0 bases for J; bases not matched to a gene: 3. The CDR3 length is 14 residues. Looked up from germline, CDR1 is MNHEY and CDR2 is SVGAGI.

The rearrangement joins TRBV10-3 to TRBJ2-6; TRBD2 might be the D (6 bases). V was cut by 6 bases and J by 1 base, with 10 bases left in between. The germline CDR1 and CDR2 sequences are ENHRY and SYGVKD. This CDR3 has 15 residues. CDR3 residues: CAIRRDGSGANVLTF. DNA for the CDR3: TGTGCCATCAGGCGGGACGGTTCTGGGGCCAACGTCCTGACTTTC.

The V call is TRBV5-1, the J call TRBJ2-2; tentatively, D is TRBD1 or TRBD2 (5 bases each). The V and J ends lost 4 bases and 6 bases respectively, with 10 bases between them. There are 13 residues in the CDR3. Germline CDR1 is SGHRS and CDR2 is YFSETQ. CDR3 in DNA: TGCGCCAGCAGCCCTGGGACCTCCGGGGAGCTGTTTTTT. Protein product: CASSPGTSGELFF.